Below, 5 T cell receptor beta chains from the same sample are listed, as sequenced in a study of blood T cell repertoires in COVID-19. Data came from immunoSEQ multiplex PCR; TCRdb stores just in-frame clones and leaves some out. The table lists 110,000 or so clones, 75% to 80% of them singletons. The specimen was peripheral blood. Receptors were obtained from a human donor in a cohort sampled during active COVID-19.

This sequence joins TRBV28 and TRBJ2-7, with 8 bases matching TRBD2. Germline assignment: CDR1 MDHEN and CDR2 SYDVKM. The junction had 5 bases not matched to a gene; V was cut back by 7 bases and J by 3 bases. This CDR3 is 13 amino acids long. CDR3 sequence: CASILSGSYEQYF. The CDR3 DNA is TGTGCCAGCATCCTAAGCGGGAGCTACGAGCAGTACTTC. Full variable domain (missing parts from reference TRBV28 and TRBJ2-7): DVKVTQSSRYLVKRTGEKVFLECVQDMDHENMFWYRQDPGLGLRLIYFSYDVKMKEKGDIPEGYSVSREKKERFSLILESASTNQTSMYLCASILSGSYEQYFGPGTRLTVT.

A remark on this clone: In the same sample, other DNA sequences code for this CDR3. V and J are TRBV29-1 and TRBJ2-7; 8 bases fit TRBD1. Germline assignment: CDR1 SQVTM and CDR2 ANQGSEA. The CDR3 extends over 12 amino acids. Losses at the gene ends were 4 bases for V and 3 bases for J; bases not matched to a gene: 2. CDR3 amino acids: CSVVDRVYEQYF. The CDR3 coding sequence is TGCAGCGTTGTGGACAGGGTCTACGAGCAGTACTTC.

In this sample, this clone turned up a few times. The gene calls are TRBV19 and TRBJ2-7; 8 bases match TRBD2. This CDR3 spans 18 amino acids. V lost 7 bases and J lost 1; bases outside the gene matches: 18. Germline-derived CDR1 and CDR2 are LNHDA and SQIVND (reference sequence). The CDR3: CASKRSAAGASNSYEQYF. Written as DNA, the CDR3 is TGTGCCAGTAAGAGGTCGGCAGCGGGAGCCAGCAATTCCTACGAGCAGTACTTC.

As for this clone: This CDR3 is also generated by other DNA sequences in the sample. This chain uses TRBV7-8 with TRBJ1-1; D call uncertain. The CDR3 is 13 amino acids. The V and J ends lost 1 base and 4 bases respectively, with 7 bases between them. Germline assignment: CDR1 SGHVS and CDR2 FQNEAQ. CDR3 sequence (DNA): TGTGCCAGCAGCTTAGTCCGAGGCACTGAAGCTTTCTTT. Translated, it gives CASSLVRGTEAFF.

The chain uses TRBV9 and TRBJ2-7; D perhaps matches TRBD1 (5 bases). Germline V gene sequence: CDR1 SGDLS, CDR2 YYNGEE. Trimming took off 0 bases at V and 0 bases at J, with 10 bases between the two ends. The CDR3 is 15 residues long. CDR3 DNA sequence: TGTGCCAGCAGCGTAGCCCAGGGTCCCTCCTACGAGCAGTACTTC. This codes for CASSVAQGPSYEQYF.